This T cell receptor (beta chain) was observed in a study of cytomegalovirus exposure and HLA in healthy donors. Per germline, CDR1 SGDLS and CDR2 YYNGEE. The CDR3 consists of 14 residues. V lost 3 bases, J lost 3 bases, and 13 bases lay in between. Study findings and constraints: Associated with HLA alleles at 0.05 false discovery rate in a later analysis were about 17,000 TCR beta sequences. Links to common viral pathogens appeared, in a later analysis, for several of the most significant clusters. Productive rates of about 90% or about 30% were seen for most TCR beta V segments in an earlier analysis.

Comment on this clone: Antigen unknown.

Use of 60 Vbeta and 13 Jbeta primers characterized the PCR. TCRdb keeps only in-frame clones here, not all; method: immunoSEQ multiplex PCR. The sample shows under 150,000 clones, around 77% of them seen only once. Although they were nominally healthy when sampled, donors likely had unrecorded immune exposures. The sequenced sample consisted of PBMCs. V is TRBV9 and J is TRBJ2-7, with D perhaps TRBD2 (6 bases). This receptor was taken from a woman in her 30s in good health and CMV-seropositive. The chain's CDR3 is CASSEGTLFYEQYF. The CDR3 DNA reads as TGTGCCAGCAGCGAGGGGACTTTATTCTACGAGCAGTACTTC.